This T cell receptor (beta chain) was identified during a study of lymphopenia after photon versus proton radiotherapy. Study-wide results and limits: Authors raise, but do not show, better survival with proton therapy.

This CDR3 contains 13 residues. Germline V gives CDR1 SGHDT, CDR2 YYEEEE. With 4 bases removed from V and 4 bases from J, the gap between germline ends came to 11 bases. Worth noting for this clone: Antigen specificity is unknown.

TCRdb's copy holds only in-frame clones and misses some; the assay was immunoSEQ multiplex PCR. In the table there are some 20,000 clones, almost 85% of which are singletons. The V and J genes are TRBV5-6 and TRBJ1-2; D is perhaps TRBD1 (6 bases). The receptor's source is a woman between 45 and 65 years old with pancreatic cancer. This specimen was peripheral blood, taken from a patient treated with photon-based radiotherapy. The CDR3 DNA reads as TGTGCCAGCAGCCCGCCAGGGGTCTATGGCTACACCTTC. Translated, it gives CASSPPGVYGYTF.